The sequence of this T cell receptor beta chain was determined in a study of blood T cell repertoires in COVID-19. Study summary: Both acute and convalescent COVID-19 samples were obtained from the United States, Italy and Spain. Sample material is recorded as cDNA or gDNA derived from T cells, B-cell-depleted T cells, or PBMCs.

Germline V gives CDR1 LGHDT, CDR2 YNNKEL (reference sequence). The CDR3 contains 14 residues. V was trimmed by 2 bases and J by 2 bases, leaving 10 bases between them. How the authors handled the data: Reference gene primer amplification gave estimated nucleated cell counts. Assay: immunoSEQ multiplex PCR; the TCRdb copy retains only in-frame clones and omits some. V and J calls and clone size are those listed in that table; D and trimming were worked out from the DNA. Of 110,000 to 150,000 clones in the sample, about 87% were seen once. This receptor was obtained from a human donor in a cohort sampled during active COVID-19. The gene calls are TRBV3-1 (or the pseudogene TRBV3-2) and TRBJ2-7; tentative D call: TRBD1 (6 bases). The sample comprised peripheral blood. CDR3 sequence: CASSQNRDTYEQYF. The CDR3 DNA is TGTGCCAGCAGCCAAAATCGGGACACCTACGAGCAGTACTTC.